A selection of T cell receptor beta chains follows, all from one sample in a study of OX40 agonist ivuxolimab in advanced cancers. Method: immunoSEQ multiplex PCR; TCRdb's copy keeps in-frame clones and lacks some. The table has about 76,000 clones, less than 90% seen once. The sample was CD4+ or CD8+ T cells sorted from blood, taken in a trial of the OX40 agonist ivuxolimab. Receptors were obtained from an adult with an advanced solid tumor such as melanoma, head and neck, liver or kidney cancer. Each CDR3 is given with its conserved first and last residue. The order of the fields is D gene, clone size, J gene, V gene, CDR3 DNA, CDR3 protein. D genes are given only for firm matches. Size values are once, few and many counts, or a class for expanded clones, and some rows have none.

D: TRBD2; size: medium-sized; J: TRBJ2-1; V: TRBV6-1; DNA: TGTGCCAGCAGTGAAGCTAGCGGGAGCTACAATGAGCAGTTCTTC; CDR3: CASSEASGSYNEQFF
D: -; size: once; J: TRBJ1-1; V: TRBV29-1; DNA: TGCAGCGTGGCCCCCGGGATGAACACTGAAGCTTTCTTT; CDR3: CSVAPGMNTEAFF
D: TRBD2; size: -; J: TRBJ2-1; V: TRBV11-3; DNA: TGTGCCAGCAGCTTAGTCGGGACTAGCGGGAGGGCCAGGCCCTACAATGAGCAGTTCTTC; CDR3: CASSLVGTSGRARPYNEQFF
D: TRBD1; size: -; J: TRBJ1-1; V: TRBV4-1; DNA: TGCGCCAGCACCGGTAGGGGGCGAAGGAACACTGAAGCTTTCTTT; CDR3: CASTGRGRRNTEAFF
D: TRBD2; size: -; J: TRBJ2-5; V: TRBV5-4; DNA: TGTGCCAGCAGCTTGGATCCGGGAGGGCAAGAGACCCAGTACTTC; CDR3: CASSLDPGGQETQYF
D: -; size: -; J: TRBJ1-1; V: TRBV11-3; DNA: TGTGCCAGCAGCTTAAGTCGGGCAGGGGTGGGTATTGACACTGAAGCTTTCTTT; CDR3: CASSLSRAGVGIDTEAFF
D: -; size: -; J: TRBJ2-5; V: TRBV9; DNA: TGTGCCAGCAGCGTAGAGGCAGGGGAGGAGACCCAGTACTTC; CDR3: CASSVEAGEETQYF
D: -; size: -; J: TRBJ2-7; V: TRBV6-5; DNA: TGTGCCAGCAGTCTACTGGGAGGCGAGCAGTACTTC; CDR3: CASSLLGGEQYF
D: TRBD2; size: -; J: TRBJ2-1; V: TRBV4-1; DNA: TGCGCCAGCAGCCTCGGACTAGTACTAACACATGAGCAGTTCTTC; CDR3: CASSLGLVLTHEQFF
D: TRBD2; size: -; J: TRBJ2-7; V: TRBV28; DNA: TGTGCCAGCACCTCCGGGACTAGCGGAGGGAAGGGCCCCTACGAGCAGTACTTC; CDR3: CASTSGTSGGKGPYEQYF
D: -; size: -; J: TRBJ2-2; V: TRBV5-5; DNA: TGTGCCAGCAGTTCCCGGGCCCAGGGTGGGGAGCTGTTTTTT; CDR3: CASSSRAQGGELFF
D: -; size: once; J: TRBJ1-1; V: TRBV5-6; DNA: TGTGCCAGCAGCTTGGATGGAGTGAACACTGAAGCTTTCTTT; CDR3: CASSLDGVNTEAFF
D: TRBD2; size: -; J: TRBJ2-3; V: TRBV7-9; DNA: TGTGCCAGCAGCTTACCCCTAGCGGGAGGAGGGTACACAGATACGCAGTATTTT; CDR3: CASSLPLAGGGYTDTQYF
D: -; size: -; J: TRBJ1-4; V: TRBV12-5; DNA: TGTGCTAGTGGTTTTGAAGCTAAAAAACTGTTTTTT; CDR3: CASGFEAKKLFF
D: TRBD2; size: -; J: TRBJ2-5; V: TRBV25-1; DNA: TGTGCCAGCAGCGCGGGACCGGGACTAGCGGAGACCCAGTACTTC; CDR3: CASSAGPGLAETQYF
D: TRBD2; size: -; J: TRBJ2-7; V: TRBV4-1; DNA: TGCGCCAGCAGCCTAATGGGACTAGCGAGATACGAGCAGTACTTC; CDR3: CASSLMGLARYEQYF
D: TRBD2; size: -; J: TRBJ2-7; V: TRBV30; DNA: TGTGCCTGGAGTAAGGGACTAGCGGGAGCCTACGAGCAGTACTTC; CDR3: CAWSKGLAGAYEQYF
D: -; size: -; J: TRBJ2-3; V: TRBV28; DNA: TGTGCCAGCTCCCCTTATGGACGCACAGATACGCAGTATTTT; CDR3: CASSPYGRTDTQYF
D: TRBD1; size: -; J: TRBJ1-5; V: TRBV28; DNA: TGTGCCAGCAGTTTATCCGGGACAGGGCCAAGCAATCAGCCCCAGCATTTT; CDR3: CASSLSGTGPSNQPQHF
D: TRBD1; size: -; J: TRBJ2-5; V: TRBV10-3; DNA: TGTGCCATCAGACCGGGACAGAATCAAGAGACCCAGTACTTC; CDR3: CAIRPGQNQETQYF
D: -; size: -; J: TRBJ1-2; V: TRBV5-1; DNA: TGCGCCAGCAGCTTGGGGGTTGTGTATGGCTACACCTTC; CDR3: CASSLGVVYGYTF
D: -; size: -; J: TRBJ1-1; V: TRBV30; DNA: TGTGCCTGGAGTGGGTTGGGGGGCGGCACTGAAGCTTTCTTT; CDR3: CAWSGLGGGTEAFF
D: -; size: -; J: TRBJ2-2; V: TRBV6-5; DNA: TGTGCCAGCAGCTACGCGGCGGGGGAGCTGTTTTTT; CDR3: CASSYAAGELFF
D: -; size: -; J: TRBJ1-2; V: TRBV6-6; DNA: TGTGCCAGCACCCTCGACGGTATCTATGGCTACACCTTC; CDR3: CASTLDGIYGYTF
D: TRBD1; size: -; J: TRBJ2-5; V: TRBV11-3; DNA: TGTGCCAGCCAGACAGGGGGCTATGGGACCCAGTACTTC; CDR3: CASQTGGYGTQYF
D: -; size: few; J: TRBJ1-2; V: TRBV11-2; DNA: TGTGCCAGCAGCCCCGGGGTCTATGGCTACACCTTC; CDR3: CASSPGVYGYTF
D: TRBD2; size: -; J: TRBJ2-5; V: TRBV7-2; DNA: TGTGCCAGCAGCATGCGACTAGCCCACCAAGAGACCCAGTACTTC; CDR3: CASSMRLAHQETQYF
D: -; size: -; J: TRBJ2-5; V: TRBV12-5; DNA: TGTGCTAGTGGTTTGGTACTTGGGCGGGAATTCAGAGAGACCCAGTACTTC; CDR3: CASGLVLGREFRETQYF
D: TRBD2; size: -; J: TRBJ2-2; V: TRBV27; DNA: TGTGCCAGCAGTTTATTAGGTCTAGCGGGAGGGACCGGGGAGCTGTTTTTT; CDR3: CASSLLGLAGGTGELFF
D: -; size: -; J: TRBJ1-4; V: TRBV7-2; DNA: TGTGCCAGCAGCTTAGAGTCGACAACTAATGAAAAACTGTTTTTT; CDR3: CASSLESTTNEKLFF
D: -; size: -; J: TRBJ2-7; V: TRBV4-2; DNA: TGTGCCAGCAGCCCCCTCACAGCAGACACCACCGAGCGCTACGAGCAGTACTTC; CDR3: CASSPLTADTTERYEQYF
D: TRBD2; size: once; J: TRBJ2-3; V: TRBV11-3; DNA: TGTGCCAGCAGCCCAGAGGTGACTAGCGGGAGGGCCTGGGCAGATACGCAGTATTTT; CDR3: CASSPEVTSGRAWADTQYF
D: -; size: -; J: TRBJ2-3; V: TRBV5-3; DNA: TGTGCCAGAAGCTTGGCCAGGGGCCCGCCGCAGTATTTT; CDR3: CARSLARGPPQYF
D: -; size: few; J: TRBJ2-7; V: TRBV7-9; DNA: TGTGCCAGCAGCTTAAGTGCTTCCTACGAGCAGTACTTC; CDR3: CASSLSASYEQYF
D: -; size: once; J: TRBJ2-1; V: TRBV11-3; DNA: TGTGCCAGCAGCTTAGATCGGAGACTACAGTCCTACAATGAGCAGTTCTTC; CDR3: CASSLDRRLQSYNEQFF
D: TRBD1; size: -; J: TRBJ2-1; V: TRBV11-2; DNA: TGTGCCAGTGAACAGGGGAATGAGCAGTTCTTC; CDR3: CASEQGNEQFF
D: -; size: once; J: TRBJ1-2; V: TRBV4-1; DNA: TGCGCCAGCAGCCAAGACCCGGGACTGGGCGGAGGCTATGGCTACACCTTC; CDR3: CASSQDPGLGGGYGYTF
D: -; size: -; J: TRBJ2-1; V: TRBV4-1; DNA: TGCGCCAGCAGCCAAGATCTGATGCAGTTCTTC; CDR3: CASSQDLMQFF
D: TRBD2; size: -; J: TRBJ2-5; V: TRBV5-1; DNA: TGCGCCAGCAGCTTGTTGGCTAGCGGCCACCAAGAGACCCAGTACTTC; CDR3: CASSLLASGHQETQYF
D: TRBD2; size: once; J: TRBJ2-3; V: TRBV27; DNA: TGTGCCAGCAGTTTTCTACGGACGGGGGGGGATACGCAGTATTTT; CDR3: CASSFLRTGGDTQYF
D: -; size: -; J: TRBJ1-5; V: TRBV27; DNA: TGTGCCAGCAGTTCAGGGTCGGGCAATCAGCCCCAGCATTTT; CDR3: CASSSGSGNQPQHF
D: -; size: -; J: TRBJ2-5; V: TRBV7-3; DNA: TGTGCCAGCAGCCCGGCCGGAGACCAAGAGACCCAGTACTTC; CDR3: CASSPAGDQETQYF